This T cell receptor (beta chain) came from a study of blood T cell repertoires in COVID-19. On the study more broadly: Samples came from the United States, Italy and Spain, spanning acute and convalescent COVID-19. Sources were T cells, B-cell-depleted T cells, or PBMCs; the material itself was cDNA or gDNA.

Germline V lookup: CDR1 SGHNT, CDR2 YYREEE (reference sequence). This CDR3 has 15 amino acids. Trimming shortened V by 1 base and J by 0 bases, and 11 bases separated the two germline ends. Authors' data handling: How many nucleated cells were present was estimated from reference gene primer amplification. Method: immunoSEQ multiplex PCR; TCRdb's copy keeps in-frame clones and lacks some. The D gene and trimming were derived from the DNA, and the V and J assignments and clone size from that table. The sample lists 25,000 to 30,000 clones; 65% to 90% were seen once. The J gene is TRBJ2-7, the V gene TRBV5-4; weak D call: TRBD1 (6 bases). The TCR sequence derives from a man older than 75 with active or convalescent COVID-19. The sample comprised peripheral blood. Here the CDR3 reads CASSLSRGRSYEQYF. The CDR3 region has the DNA TGTGCCAGCAGCTTGTCCAGGGGACGCTCCTACGAGCAGTACTTC.